This TCR beta chain was observed in a study of blood T cell repertoires in COVID-19. Overall study: COVID-19 samples from acute and convalescent phases originated in the United States, Italy and Spain. The cDNA or gDNA used as material had been derived from T cells, B-cell-depleted T cells, or PBMCs.

V was shortened by 6 bases and J by 8 bases, with 13 bases between the two germline ends. The V gene's germline CDR1 is DFQATT and CDR2 SNEGSKA (reference sequence). CDR3 length: 11 residues. Using immunoSEQ multiplex PCR, the repertoire was profiled, and TCRdb retains in-frame clones only, with some absent. In the table there are 100,000 to 150,000 clones, 70% to 80% of which are singletons. The sequence was collected from a man aged 40-49 years with active or convalescent COVID-19. The chain is built from TRBV20-1 and TRBJ1-1, with D unclear. The specimen was peripheral blood. DNA of the CDR3: TGCAGTGCCCCAGGCCGAGAAGAAGCTTTCTTT. This encodes CSAPGREEAFF.